The present entry profiles one T cell receptor (beta chain) with its context. No antigen is known for it. The sample originates from a study of naive and memory T cell subsets. Study-wide results and caveats: A few larger clonotypes appeared in naive repertoires, especially CD8, possibly memory cells re-expressing CD45RA.

An equimolar mix of two oligonucleotides served as the beta constant-region primer for TRBC1 and TRBC2. Nested alpha and beta constant-region primers with the SP2 primer drove four PCR rounds on ligated cDNA. TCRdb passed the UMI-ligation and nested PCR reads through MiXCR, listing each CDR3 protein once. This sample carries 85,000 to 130,000 distinct CDR3 sequences, about 14% of them seen once, and the ten largest clones take 2.5% to 3%. The CDR3 consists of 17 residues. With 6 bases clipped from V and 8 bases from J, the junction kept 16 bases outside the gene matches. V and J are TRBV12-3 or TRBV12-4 and TRBJ2-1, with 10 positions matching TRBD1. This sequence originates from a human donor in good health. Material for sequencing was naive CD8+ T cells from blood. CDR3 in amino acids: CASRQRGQGLLSDEQFF. The CDR3 coding sequence is TGTGCCAGCAGGCAGAGGGGACAGGGGTTACTTTCGGATGAGCAGTTCTTC.